Presented here are 25 T cell receptor beta chains from one specimen sequenced in a study of spatial heterogeneity in lung cancer. The time point here: sample taken at primary tumor resection. The input material, whole RNA from tumor, nontumor lung or frozen PBMC, was sequenced unsorted. TCRdb fed the 5' RACE reads into MiXCR, producing one record per CDR3 protein. The sample includes around 6,600 distinct CDR3 sequences, 5% to 5.5% of them seen just once. The source was normal lung tissue next to the tumor, collected at surgery. The receptors were gathered from a female donor with early-stage non-small cell lung cancer.

In its sample, this clonotype was seen many times. The V gene is TRBV7-2, the J gene TRBJ2-1; D gene ambiguous. CDR1 SGHTA and CDR2 FQGNSA come from the germline V gene. V was clipped by 5 bases and J by 9 bases, with 14 bases between them. The CDR3 covers 13 residues. The CDR3 sequence is CASSPARAAEQFF. The CDR3 coding sequence is TGTGCCAGCAGCCCGGCCCGGGCCGCTGAGCAGTTCTTC.

By its share, this clonotype is medium-sized (0.01 to 0.1%). V is TRBV29-1 and J is TRBJ2-1; the D call may be TRBD1 or TRBD2 (5 bases each). CDR3 length equals 14 residues. Trimming stripped 7 bases from V and 2 bases from J, with 15 bases between. Germline-derived CDR1 and CDR2 are SQVTM and ANQGSEA. The CDR3 DNA reads as TGCAGCGGGGGACCTGGATCGGCCTACAATGAGCAGTTCTTC. Translation gives CSGGPGSAYNEQFF.

By share, this clonotype counts as medium-sized (0.01 to 0.1%). The V gene is TRBV2, the J gene TRBJ2-7, with 7 bases fitting TRBD2. This CDR3 region has 14 residues. V shed 7 bases and J 3 bases; nucleotides not matched to a gene: 9. Germline CDR1 is SNHLY and CDR2 is FYNNEI. For the CDR3, the DNA is TGTGCCAGCATGTCCCTAGCGGACTACTACGAGCAGTACTTC. Amino acid sequence: CASMSLADYYEQYF.

This clonotype is deemed medium-sized. The CDR3 reads CASSGGSSGANVLTF. CDR3 DNA: TGTGCCAGCAGCGGGGGGTCCTCTGGGGCCAACGTCCTGACTTTC. The genes are TRBV9 and TRBJ2-6; D possibly uses TRBD1 or TRBD2 (5 bases each). Germline CDR1 and CDR2: SGDLS and YYNGEE. With 3 bases removed from V and 0 bases from J, the gap between germline ends came to 7 bases. This CDR3 has 15 amino acids. The variable domain in full, completed from reference TRBV9 and TRBJ2-6, reads DSGVTQTPKHLITATGQRVTLRCSPRSGDLSVYWYQQSLDQGLQFLIQYYNGEERAKGNILERFSAQQFPDLHSELNLSSLELGDSALYFCASSGGSSGANVLTFGAGSRLTVL.

This clonotype was observed at least ten times. CDR3 in DNA: TGCAGCGCCATGGCGTCTAGCGGGAGGGCCGGGGATACGCAGTATTTT. Translating it yields CSAMASSGRAGDTQYF. The rearrangement links TRBV29-1 to TRBJ2-3; TRBD2 matches at 12 bases. Germline CDR1 reads SQVTM; CDR2 reads ANQGSEA. This CDR3 comprises 16 residues. J was trimmed by 6 bases and V by 7 bases; bases with no gene match: 14.

Ten or more counts support this clonotype. The chain couples TRBV5-4 to TRBJ2-1; TRBD2 aligns across 10 bases. CDR3 length: 16 residues. Germline V CDR1 and CDR2: SGHNT, YYREEE (reference sequence). Trimming at V came to 5 bases and at J to 4 bases, leaving 9 bases not matched to a gene. CDR3 residues: CASRTTGLAKYNEQFF. DNA of the CDR3: TGTGCCAGCAGAACGACGGGACTAGCGAAATACAATGAGCAGTTCTTC.

By share of the sample, this clonotype is large (0.1 to 1%). The chain couples TRBV20-1 to TRBJ2-7; 9 bases line up with TRBD2. Germline trimming cut 2 bases from V and 2 bases from J; bases unmatched to any gene: 4. This CDR3 has 14 amino acids. Germline V lookup: CDR1 DFQATT, CDR2 SNEGSKA (reference sequence). CDR3: CSARKAGGAYEQYF. The CDR3 DNA is TGCAGTGCTAGAAAAGCGGGAGGTGCCTACGAGCAGTACTTC.

V usage is TRBV14 and J usage is TRBJ2-2; D ambiguous. The CDR3 covers 12 residues. Trimming removed 3 bases from V and 6 bases from J, with 5 bases in between. The germline V gene encodes CDR1 SGHDN and CDR2 FVKESK. CDR3 sequence (DNA): TGTGCCAGCAGCCAGCCGGCCGGGGAGCTGTTTTTT. It specifies CASSQPAGELFF.

The V gene is TRBV20-1, the J gene TRBJ2-3, with 8 nucleotides matching TRBD2. The CDR3 has 14 residues. Trimming at V came to 6 bases and at J to 4 bases, leaving 9 bases not matched to a gene. Germline V gene data show CDR1 as DFQATT and CDR2 as SNEGSKA (reference sequence). As DNA, the CDR3 is TGCAGTGCCCTAAGCGGGAGTGGAGCAGATACGCAGTATTTT. This translates into CSALSGSGADTQYF.

This clonotype appeared many times. This chain connects TRBV7-2 to TRBJ2-2, with D unresolved. CDR1 and CDR2 from the germline V gene are SGHTA and FQGNSA. V was clipped by 3 bases and J by 6 bases, with 5 bases between them. The CDR3 contains 12 residues. CDR3 protein: CASSFSAGELFF. The CDR3 coding sequence is TGTGCCAGCAGCTTTTCCGCCGGGGAGCTGTTTTTT.

This clonotype was seen ten or more times. This rearrangement joins TRBV15 to TRBJ2-5; TRBD1 is a possible D gene (8 bases). Trimming took off 0 bases at V and 5 bases at J, with 16 bases between the two ends. There are 16 residues in the CDR3. In germline, CDR1 is LNHNV, CDR2 YYDKDF (reference sequence). This CDR3 is CATSREGQGGWETQYF. In DNA, the CDR3 is TGTGCCACCAGCAGAGAAGGACAGGGAGGGTGGGAGACCCAGTACTTC. The full variable domain, its missing parts supplied by reference TRBV15 and TRBJ2-5, is DAMVIQNPRYQVTQFGKPVTLSCSQTLNHNVMYWYQQKSSQAPKLLFHYYDKDFNNEADTPDNFQSRRPNTSFCFLDIRSPGLGDTAMYLCATSREGQGGWETQYFGPGTRLLVL.

This clonotype was counted ten times or more. The genes are TRBV5-6 and TRBJ2-7; D is unclear. CDR3 size: 11 residues. Germline assignment: CDR1 SGHDT and CDR2 YYEEEE. V lost 5 bases and J 4 bases, leaving 7 bases between the germline ends. This chain's CDR3 is CASSGQYEQYF. The DNA for the CDR3 is TGTGCCAGCAGTGGGCAGTACGAGCAGTACTTC.

By share of the sample, this clonotype is medium-sized. The junction shows a germline mismatch at one end, possibly a read error. This chain links TRBV4-2 with TRBJ2-7; 8 nucleotides match TRBD2. Germline CDR1 LGHNA, CDR2 YNFKEQ. The CDR3 spans 12 residues. CDR3 in amino acids: CASSGRANEQYF. The CDR3 DNA reads TGTGCTAGCAGCGGGAGAGCCAACGAGCAGTACTTC.

This clonotype was detected many times. This rearrangement joins TRBV7-9 to TRBJ2-7, with D perhaps matching TRBD1 (6 bases). V dropped 3 bases and J dropped 0 bases, with 12 bases sitting between them. The V gene's germline CDR1 is SEHNR and CDR2 FQNEAQ (reference sequence). This CDR3 is built from 15 residues. CDR3 protein: CASSLIGTNSYEQYF. The CDR3 nucleotides read TGTGCCAGCAGCTTGATTGGGACAAACTCCTACGAGCAGTACTTC.

The chain employs TRBV4-2 and TRBJ2-1, with a tentative D call TRBD2 (6 bases). Germline-derived CDR1 and CDR2 are LGHNA and YNFKEQ. The CDR3 totals 15 residues. V lost 0 bases and J lost 10, with 16 bases in between. Written as DNA, the CDR3 is TGTGCCAGCAGCCAAGATGTGATAGCGGTACAAGAGCAGTTCTTC. Amino acid sequence: CASSQDVIAVQEQFF.

This clonotype came up many times. The chain joins TRBV10-3 to TRBJ1-2; D gene uncertain. There are 14 residues in the CDR3. Germline CDR1 reads ENHRY; CDR2 reads SYGVKD. Trimming took 6 bases from V and 4 from J, leaving 15 bases between them. The CDR3 here is CAIRRPEAGYGYTF. CDR3 nucleotides: TGTGCCATCAGAAGACCGGAGGCCGGCTATGGCTACACCTTC.

This clonotype was seen ten or more times. V is TRBV18 and J is TRBJ1-5; D is ambiguous. The CDR3 is 15 amino acids. Germline values: CDR1 KGHSH, CDR2 LQKENI. Trimming removed 0 bases from V and 1 base from J, with 7 bases in between. The CDR3 reads CASSPPGESNQPQHF. CDR3 coding DNA: TGTGCCAGCTCACCACCCGGGGAGAGCAATCAGCCCCAGCATTTT.

This clonotype has at least ten counts. The chain employs TRBV28 and TRBJ2-5; 8 bases map to TRBD2. V was pared by 6 bases and J by 1 base, with 10 bases of the junction left unmatched. The germline V gene has CDR1 MDHEN and CDR2 SYDVKM. This CDR3 region has 16 residues. The CDR3 nucleotides are TGTGCCAGCAGGGGTCTTGGGCGGGAGGCCCAAGAGACCCAGTACTTC. Amino acids: CASRGLGREAQETQYF.

This clonotype is categorized as medium-sized (0.01 to 0.1%). This chain connects TRBV4-2 to TRBJ2-7; D perhaps matches TRBD2 (6 bases). CDR1 and CDR2 (germline): LGHNA, YNFKEQ. V lost 4 bases and J lost 3, with 19 bases in between. CDR3 length: 16 amino acids. The CDR3 region is CASSPGPLEGLYEQYF. The DNA of the CDR3 is TGTGCCAGCAGCCCAGGCCCCCTGGAGGGGCTCTACGAGCAGTACTTC.

This clonotype was recorded at least ten times. The chain combines TRBV6-4 with TRBJ2-2; D call uncertain. The CDR3 extends over 13 amino acids. CDR1 MRHNA and CDR2 SNTAGT come from the germline V gene. The V gene lost 0 bases and the J gene lost 7 bases, with 6 bases spanning the gap. DNA of the CDR3: TGTGCCAGCAGTGACTCCGATAGCGGGGAGCTGTTTTTT. Protein sequence: CASSDSDSGELFF.

There are many counts of this clonotype. CDR3 loop: CASSLQTGEDGYTF. CDR3 in DNA: TGCGCCAGCAGCCTACAAACAGGGGAGGATGGCTACACCTTC. V is TRBV5-1 and J is TRBJ1-2; 7 nucleotides align to TRBD1. Germline trimming cut 4 bases from V and 6 bases from J; bases unmatched to any gene: 9. Germline values: CDR1 SGHRS, CDR2 YFSETQ. This CDR3 comprises 14 residues.

This clonotype is medium-sized within its sample. This CDR3 is CASSSGLAGGVEQFF. The DNA for the CDR3 is TGTGCCAGCAGCTCGGGACTAGCGGGAGGTGTTGAGCAGTTCTTC. The V and J genes are TRBV7-2 and TRBJ2-1; 15 positions agree with TRBD2. V trimming: 4 bases; J trimming: 9 bases; junction bases outside the gene matches: 4. Germline loops: CDR1 SGHTA, CDR2 FQGNSA. The CDR3 totals 15 residues.

The chain links TRBV9 to TRBJ2-2, with 8 bases matching TRBD2. Germline V gene data show CDR1 as SGDLS and CDR2 as YYNGEE. The V gene end was trimmed by 5 bases and the J gene end by 6 bases; junction bases not matched to a gene: 6. The CDR3 is 14 residues long. The CDR3 nucleotides are TGTGCCAGCAGAAGAGCGGGAGAGGCCGGGGAGCTGTTTTTT. Translating gives CASRRAGEAGELFF.

This clonotype has ten or more counts. The V gene is TRBV18, the J gene TRBJ1-3; tentatively, D is TRBD1 (5 bases). CDR1 is KGHSH and CDR2 is LQKENI in the germline V gene. Trimming pared 4 bases from V and 3 bases from J, leaving 13 bases between. This CDR3 contains 15 residues. CDR3: CASSQTGGLGNTIYF. The CDR3 coding sequence is TGTGCCAGCTCACAAACAGGAGGACTTGGAAACACCATATATTTT. Full variable domain (missing parts from reference TRBV18 and TRBJ1-3): NAGVMQNPRHLVRRRGQEARLRCSPMKGHSHVYWYRQLPEEGLKFMVYLQKENIIDESGMPKERFSAEFPKEGPSILRIQQVVRGDSAAYFCASSQTGGLGNTIYFGEGSWLTVV.

This clonotype was observed many times. This chain joins TRBV24-1 and TRBJ2-5; possible D gene TRBD2, 5 bases. V was trimmed by 3 bases and J by 4 bases, leaving 14 bases between them. CDR1 and CDR2 from the germline V gene are KGHDR and SFDVKD. The CDR3 consists of 15 residues. This CDR3 is CATSDPSLGIETQYF. For the CDR3, the DNA is TGTGCCACCAGTGATCCCTCACTAGGTATAGAGACCCAGTACTTC.